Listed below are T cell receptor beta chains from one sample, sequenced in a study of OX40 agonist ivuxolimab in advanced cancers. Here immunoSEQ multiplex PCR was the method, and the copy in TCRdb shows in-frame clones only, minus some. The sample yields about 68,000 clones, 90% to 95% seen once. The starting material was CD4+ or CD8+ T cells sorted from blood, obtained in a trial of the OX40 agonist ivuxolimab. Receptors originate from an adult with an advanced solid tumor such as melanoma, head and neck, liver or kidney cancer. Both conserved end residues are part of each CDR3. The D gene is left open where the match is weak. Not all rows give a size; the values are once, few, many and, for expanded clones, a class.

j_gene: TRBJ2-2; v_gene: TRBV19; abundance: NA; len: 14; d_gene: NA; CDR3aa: CASSMDSITGELFF; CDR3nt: TGTGCCAGTAGTATGGACTCAATCACCGGGGAGCTGTTTTTT
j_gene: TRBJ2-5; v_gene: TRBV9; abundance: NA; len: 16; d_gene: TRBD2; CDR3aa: CASSELAGGLGETQYF; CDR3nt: TGTGCCAGCAGCGAACTAGCGGGAGGCCTCGGGGAGACCCAGTACTTC
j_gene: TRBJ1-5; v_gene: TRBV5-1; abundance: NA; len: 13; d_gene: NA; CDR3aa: CASSLGGAQPQHF; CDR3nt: TGCGCCAGCAGCTTGGGAGGGGCTCAGCCCCAGCATTTT
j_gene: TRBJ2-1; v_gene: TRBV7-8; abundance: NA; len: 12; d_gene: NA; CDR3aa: CASSPSVDEQFF; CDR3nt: TGTGCCAGCAGCCCCTCCGTCGATGAGCAGTTCTTC
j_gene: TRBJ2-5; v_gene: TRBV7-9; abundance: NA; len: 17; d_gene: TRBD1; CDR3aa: CASSLSLPTGIQETQYF; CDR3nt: TGTGCCAGCAGCTTATCACTCCCGACAGGGATCCAAGAGACCCAGTACTTC
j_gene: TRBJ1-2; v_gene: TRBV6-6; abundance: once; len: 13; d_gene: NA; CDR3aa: CASSYSRDYGYTF; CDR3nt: TGTGCCAGCAGTTACTCCCGGGACTATGGCTACACCTTC
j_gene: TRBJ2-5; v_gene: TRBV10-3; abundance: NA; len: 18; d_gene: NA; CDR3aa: CAISVPVPGTPRKETQYF; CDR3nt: TGTGCCATCAGTGTGCCAGTCCCCGGGACTCCTAGAAAAGAGACCCAGTACTTC
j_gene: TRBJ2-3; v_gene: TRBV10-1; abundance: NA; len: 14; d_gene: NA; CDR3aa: CASSAPGPGDTQYF; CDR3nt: TGCGCCAGCAGCGCGCCGGGTCCGGGGGATACGCAGTATTTT
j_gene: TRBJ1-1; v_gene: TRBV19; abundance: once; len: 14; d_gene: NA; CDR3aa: CASNPTARNTEAFF; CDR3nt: TGTGCCAGTAACCCTACGGCGAGGAACACTGAAGCTTTCTTT
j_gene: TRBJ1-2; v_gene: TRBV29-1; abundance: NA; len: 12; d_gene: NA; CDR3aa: CSVVSQLGGYTF; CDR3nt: TGCAGCGTGGTCAGCCAGCTAGGAGGCTACACCTTC
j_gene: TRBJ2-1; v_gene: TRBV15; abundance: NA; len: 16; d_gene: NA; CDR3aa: CATSRDLASPTNEQFF; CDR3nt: TGTGCCACCAGCAGAGATCTAGCTAGCCCTACCAATGAGCAGTTCTTC
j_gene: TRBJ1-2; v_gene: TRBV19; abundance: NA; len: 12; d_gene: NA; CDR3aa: CASSIRGSGYTF; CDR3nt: TGTGCCAGTAGTATACGTGGGAGCGGCTACACCTTC
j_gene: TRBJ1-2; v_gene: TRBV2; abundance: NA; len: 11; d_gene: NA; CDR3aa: CSGGTDAGYTF; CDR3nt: TGCTCCGGCGGGACCGACGCCGGCTACACCTTC
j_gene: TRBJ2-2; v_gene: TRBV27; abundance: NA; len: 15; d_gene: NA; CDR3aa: CASSPVRVNTGELFF; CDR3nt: TGTGCCAGCAGTCCCGTCCGGGTAAACACCGGGGAGCTGTTTTTT
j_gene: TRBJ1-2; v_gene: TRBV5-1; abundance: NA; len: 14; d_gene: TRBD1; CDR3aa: CASSLDQGARGYTF; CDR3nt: TGCGCCAGCAGCTTGGATCAGGGGGCGCGGGGCTACACCTTC
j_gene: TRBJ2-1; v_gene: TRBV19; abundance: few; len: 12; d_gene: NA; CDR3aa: CASSKGGGEQFF; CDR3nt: TGTGCCAGTAGTAAAGGGGGGGGTGAGCAGTTCTTC
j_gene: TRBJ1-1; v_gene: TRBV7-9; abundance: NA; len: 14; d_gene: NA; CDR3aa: CASSLGGLVTEAFF; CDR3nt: TGTGCCAGCAGCTTAGGTGGGCTAGTCACTGAAGCTTTCTTT
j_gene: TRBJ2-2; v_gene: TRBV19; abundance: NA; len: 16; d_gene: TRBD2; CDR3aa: CASSAGLAGGPGELFF; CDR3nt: TGTGCCAGTAGTGCAGGACTAGCGGGAGGGCCCGGGGAGCTGTTTTTT
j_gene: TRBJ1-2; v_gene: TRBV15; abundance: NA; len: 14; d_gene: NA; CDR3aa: CATSRAKTGYGYTF; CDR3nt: TGTGCCACCAGCAGAGCAAAAACAGGCTATGGCTACACCTTC
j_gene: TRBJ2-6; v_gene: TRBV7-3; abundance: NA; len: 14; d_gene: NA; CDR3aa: CASSFTGGANVLTF; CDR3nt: TGTGCCAGCAGCTTTACGGGTGGGGCCAACGTCCTGACTTTC
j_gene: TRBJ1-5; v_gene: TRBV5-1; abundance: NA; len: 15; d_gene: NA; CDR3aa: CASSLGGAVNQPQHF; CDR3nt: TGCGCCAGCAGCTTGGGCGGCGCAGTGAATCAGCCCCAGCATTTT
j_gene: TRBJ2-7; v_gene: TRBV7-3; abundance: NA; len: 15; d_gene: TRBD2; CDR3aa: CASSLSSGRAYEQYF; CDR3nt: TGTGCCAGCAGCTTATCTAGCGGGAGGGCCTACGAGCAGTACTTC
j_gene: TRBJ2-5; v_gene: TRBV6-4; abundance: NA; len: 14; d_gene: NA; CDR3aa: CASTEVGYQETQYF; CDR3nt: TGTGCCAGCACCGAAGTGGGTTACCAAGAGACCCAGTACTTC
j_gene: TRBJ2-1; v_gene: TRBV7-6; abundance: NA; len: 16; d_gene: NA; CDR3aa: CASSLDPPPPPNEQFF; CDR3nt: TGTGCCAGCAGCTTGGACCCGCCTCCCCCCCCCAATGAGCAGTTCTTC
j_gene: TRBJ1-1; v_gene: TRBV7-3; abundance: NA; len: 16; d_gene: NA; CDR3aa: CASSPDSGRMNTEAFF; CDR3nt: TGTGCCAGCAGCCCCGACAGTGGAAGGATGAACACTGAAGCTTTCTTT
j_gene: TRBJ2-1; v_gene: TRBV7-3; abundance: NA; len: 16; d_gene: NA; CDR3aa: CASSLISGLTYNEQFF; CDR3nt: TGTGCCAGCAGCTTAATATCCGGGCTAACCTACAATGAGCAGTTCTTC
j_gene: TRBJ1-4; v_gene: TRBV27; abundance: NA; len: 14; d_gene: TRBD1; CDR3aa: CASRSPGQGGGLFF; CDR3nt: TGTGCCAGCAGATCACCGGGACAGGGTGGAGGACTGTTTTTT
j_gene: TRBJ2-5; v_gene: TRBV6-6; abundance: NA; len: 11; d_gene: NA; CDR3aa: CASSYSETQYF; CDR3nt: TGTGCCAGCAGTTACTCGGAGACCCAGTACTTC
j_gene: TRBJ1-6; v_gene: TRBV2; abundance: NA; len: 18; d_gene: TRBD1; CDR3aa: CASNPSPGGASYNSPLHF; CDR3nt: TGTGCCAGCAACCCCTCCCCAGGGGGCGCCTCCTATAATTCACCCCTCCACTTT
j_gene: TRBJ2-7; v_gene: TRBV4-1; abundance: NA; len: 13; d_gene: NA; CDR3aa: CASSRTEAYEQYF; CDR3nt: TGCGCCAGCAGCCGGACGGAAGCCTACGAGCAGTACTTC
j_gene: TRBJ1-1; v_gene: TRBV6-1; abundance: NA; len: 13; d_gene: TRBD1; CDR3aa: CASSRGGFTEAFF; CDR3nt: TGTGCCAGCAGCCGAGGGGGCTTCACTGAAGCTTTCTTT
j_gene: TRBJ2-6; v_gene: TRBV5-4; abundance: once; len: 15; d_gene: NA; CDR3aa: CASSFDGSGANVLTF; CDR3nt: TGTGCCAGCAGCTTTGACGGCTCTGGGGCCAACGTCCTGACTTTC
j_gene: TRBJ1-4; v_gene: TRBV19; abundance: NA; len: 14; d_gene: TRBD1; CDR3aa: CASNTGATNEKLFF; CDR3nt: TGTGCCAGTAATACAGGGGCAACTAATGAAAAACTGTTTTTT
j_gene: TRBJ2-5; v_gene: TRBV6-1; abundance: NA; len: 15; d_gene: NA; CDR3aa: CASSVGTLLQETQYF; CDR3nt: TGTGCCAGCAGTGTGGGGACTCTCCTTCAAGAGACCCAGTACTTC
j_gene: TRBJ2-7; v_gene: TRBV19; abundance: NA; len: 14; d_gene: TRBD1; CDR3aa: CASSIPGGVYEQYF; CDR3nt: TGTGCCAGTAGTATCCCAGGGGGCGTTTACGAGCAGTACTTC